The source of this T cell receptor beta chain is a study of vaccination effects on CD4 cells after COVID-19. Data came from immunoSEQ multiplex PCR; TCRdb stores just in-frame clones and leaves some out. This table holds 71,000 or so clones, approximately 70% found once. Before sequencing took place, the ViraFEST assay used viral peptide pools to expand antigen-specific CD4+ T cells. Having been cultured for less than 13 days, the cells underwent CD4+ T cell isolation. Nobody among the vaccine recipients had prior SARS-CoV-2 infection (nucleocapsid antibodies were negative). Per germline, CDR1 SGHTA and CDR2 FQGTGA. CDR3 length: 15 amino acids. V dropped 5 bases and J dropped 8; count of bases not matched to a gene: 11. Points on this clone: The antigen remains unidentified.

This sample comprised CD4+ T cells from PBMCs cultured with HCoV-OC43 spike peptides, obtained before COVID-19 vaccination. Subset reported: HCoV-OC43 spike overlapping peptide pool stimulation. The rearrangement uses TRBV7-3 and TRBJ2-1, with 8 bases fitting TRBD1. The sequence derives from a human donor who received a COVID-19 vaccine. The CDR3 is CASSLSGTGGDEQFF. CDR3 nucleotides: TGTGCCAGCAGCCTCTCCGGGACAGGTGGGGATGAGCAGTTCTTC.